These 4 T cell receptor delta chains originate from one sample sequenced in a study of gamma-delta chains in newborns, infants, children. TCRdb called clones from the reads again using CATT. The data show about 3,400 delta-chain clones, about 0.29% seen once. The sample was blood. The receptors were gathered from a child who was a newborn, infant or young child, either healthy, febrile or measles-vaccinated (not recorded which).

Points on this clone: This may be a read error, as it is one base from a much larger clone. The same CDR3 is also encoded by other DNA sequences in this sample. CDR3 in amino acids: CALGKGYWGSSLTAQLFF. The CDR3 DNA follows: TGTGCTCTTGGGAAGGGATACTGGGGGTCTTCCTTGACAGCACAACTCTTCTTT. The chain couples TRDV1 to TRDJ2; 8 positions match TRDD3. The CDR3 has 18 amino acids. Losses at the gene ends were 5 bases for V and 2 bases for J; bases not matched to a gene: 13. The germline gives CDR1 TSWWSYY, CDR2 QGS.

Only a few counts were recorded for this clone. A far larger clone lies a single base away; this is likely a read error. Different DNA sequences within this sample yield the same CDR3. The rearrangement uses TRDV2 and TRDJ2; 7 bases align to TRDD3. This CDR3 comprises 18 residues. The germline CDR1 and CDR2 sequences are GEAIGNYY and EKD. The DNA for the CDR3 is TGTGCCTGTGACACCATGACTGGGGTCCCTGCTTTGACGGCACAACTCTTCTTT. Translated, it gives CACDTMTGVPALTAQLFF.

In this sample, this clone turned up a few times. TCRdb's entry gives the protein of a much larger clone, which mismatches this DNA's translation at residue 4, likely from a read error; the protein reported here is translated from the DNA. The chain couples TRDV2 to TRDJ3, with TRDD3 identical over 9 bases. V shed 5 bases, J shed 0 bases, and the junction held 13 bases outside the gene matches. This CDR3 region has 20 residues. CDR1 GEAIGNYY and CDR2 EKD come from the germline V gene. In DNA, the CDR3 is TGTGCCTGTGGCACGAAGTACTGGGGGAATAGCTCCTGGGACACCCGACAGATGTTTTTC. This codes for CACGTKYWGNSSWDTRQMFF.

Turning to this clone: A much larger clonotype is one base distant, so this may be a read error. Other DNA sequences in the same sample also yield this CDR3. V and J are TRDV3 and TRDJ2, with 12 bases fitting TRDD3. The CDR3 is made up of 17 amino acids. The V gene's germline CDR1 is TVYSNPD and CDR2 GDNSRS (reference sequence). CDR3: CAFRVLGDTPLTAQLFF. CDR3 nucleotide sequence: TGTGCCTTTAGGGTACTGGGGGATACACCTTTGACGGCACAACTCTTCTTT.